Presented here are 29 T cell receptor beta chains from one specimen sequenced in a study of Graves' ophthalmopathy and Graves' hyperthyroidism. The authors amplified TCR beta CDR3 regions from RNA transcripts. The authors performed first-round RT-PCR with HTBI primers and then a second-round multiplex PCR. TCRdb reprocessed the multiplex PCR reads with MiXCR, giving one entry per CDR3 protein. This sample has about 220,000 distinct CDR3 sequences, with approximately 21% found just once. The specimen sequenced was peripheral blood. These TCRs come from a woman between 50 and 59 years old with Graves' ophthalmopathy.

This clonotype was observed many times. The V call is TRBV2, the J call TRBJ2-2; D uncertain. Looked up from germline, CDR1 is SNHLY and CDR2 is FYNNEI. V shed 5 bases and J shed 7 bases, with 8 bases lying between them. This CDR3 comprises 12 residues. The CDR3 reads CASSLGGGELFF. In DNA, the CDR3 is TGTGCCAGCAGTTTGGGTGGCGGGGAGCTGTTTTTT.

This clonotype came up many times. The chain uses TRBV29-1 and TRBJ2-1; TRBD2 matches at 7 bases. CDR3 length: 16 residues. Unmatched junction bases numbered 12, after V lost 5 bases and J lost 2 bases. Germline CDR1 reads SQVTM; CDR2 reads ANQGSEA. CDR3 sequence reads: CSVQYRGLVPYNEQFF. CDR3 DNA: TGCAGCGTTCAATACAGAGGACTAGTACCCTACAATGAGCAGTTCTTC.

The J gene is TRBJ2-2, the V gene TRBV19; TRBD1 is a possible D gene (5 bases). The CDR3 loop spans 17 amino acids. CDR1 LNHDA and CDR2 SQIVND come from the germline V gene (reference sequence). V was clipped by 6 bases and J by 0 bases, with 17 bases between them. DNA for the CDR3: TGTGCCAGTAGGGCCGGATGGGGCGGCCCGAACACCGGGGAGCTGTTTTTT. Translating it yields CASRAGWGGPNTGELFF.

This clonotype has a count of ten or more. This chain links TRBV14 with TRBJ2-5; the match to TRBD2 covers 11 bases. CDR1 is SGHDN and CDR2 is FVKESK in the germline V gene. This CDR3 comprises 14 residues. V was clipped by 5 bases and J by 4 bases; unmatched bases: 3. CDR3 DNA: TGTGCCAGCAGCGGGCTAGCGGGAGGAGAGACCCAGTACTTC. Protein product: CASSGLAGGETQYF.

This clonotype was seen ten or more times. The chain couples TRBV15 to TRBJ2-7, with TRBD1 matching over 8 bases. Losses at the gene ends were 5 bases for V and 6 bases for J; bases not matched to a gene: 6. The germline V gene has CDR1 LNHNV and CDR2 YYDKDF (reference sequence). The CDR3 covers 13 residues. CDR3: CATSQGQVGEQYF. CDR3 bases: TGTGCCACCAGCCAGGGACAGGTTGGCGAGCAGTACTTC.

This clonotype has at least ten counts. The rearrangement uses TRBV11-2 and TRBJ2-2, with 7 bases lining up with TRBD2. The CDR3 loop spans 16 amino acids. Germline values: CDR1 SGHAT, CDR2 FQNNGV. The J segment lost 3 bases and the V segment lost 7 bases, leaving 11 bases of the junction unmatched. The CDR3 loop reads CASTFTAGADTGELFF. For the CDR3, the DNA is TGTGCCAGCACCTTCACCGCGGGAGCGGACACCGGGGAGCTGTTTTTT.

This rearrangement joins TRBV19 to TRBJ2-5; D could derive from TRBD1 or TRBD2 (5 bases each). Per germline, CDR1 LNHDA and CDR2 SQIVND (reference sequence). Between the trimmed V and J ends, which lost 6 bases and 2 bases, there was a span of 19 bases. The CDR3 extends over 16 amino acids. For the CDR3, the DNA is TGTGCCAGTAGCCCGATACTAGGGACCCTACAAGAGACCCAGTACTTC. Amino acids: CASSPILGTLQETQYF.

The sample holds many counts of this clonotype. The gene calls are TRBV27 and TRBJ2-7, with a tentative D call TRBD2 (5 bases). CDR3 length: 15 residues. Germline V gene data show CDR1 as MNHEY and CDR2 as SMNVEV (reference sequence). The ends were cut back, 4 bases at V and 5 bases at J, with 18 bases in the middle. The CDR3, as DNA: TGTGCCAGCAGTTCCCGCGGGTGGGGTGGGAACGAGCAGTACTTC. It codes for CASSSRGWGGNEQYF.

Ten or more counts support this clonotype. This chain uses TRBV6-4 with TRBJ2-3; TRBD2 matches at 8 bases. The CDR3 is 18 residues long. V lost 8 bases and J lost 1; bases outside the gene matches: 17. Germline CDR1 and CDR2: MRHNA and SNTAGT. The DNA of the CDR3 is TGTGCCAGCCCGTCGGGGAGCGGGAGTTTAAGCCGCACAGATACGCAGTATTTT. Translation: CASPSGSGSLSRTDTQYF.

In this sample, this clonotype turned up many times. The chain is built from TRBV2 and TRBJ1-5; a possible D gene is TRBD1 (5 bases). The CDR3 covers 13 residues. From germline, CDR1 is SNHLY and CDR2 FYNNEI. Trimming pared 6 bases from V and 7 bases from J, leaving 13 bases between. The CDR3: CASSLGPNQPQHF. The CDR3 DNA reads TGTGCCAGCAGCCTGGGACCCAACCAGCCCCAGCATTTT.

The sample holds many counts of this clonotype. The CDR3, as DNA: TGCAGTGCTAGACCAGCGGGGTACTCCTACAATGAGCAGTTCTTC. Translation: CSARPAGYSYNEQFF. The gene calls are TRBV20-1 and TRBJ2-1, with 7 bases identical to TRBD2. The CDR3 consists of 15 residues. J gave up 0 bases and V 2 bases, and 4 bases lay outside the gene matches. CDR1 and CDR2 from the germline V gene are DFQATT and SNEGSKA (reference sequence).

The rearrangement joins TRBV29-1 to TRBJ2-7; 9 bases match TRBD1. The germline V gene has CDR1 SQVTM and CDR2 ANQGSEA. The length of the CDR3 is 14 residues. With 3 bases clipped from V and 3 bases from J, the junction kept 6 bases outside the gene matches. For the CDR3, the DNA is TGCAGCGTTGATTTGGGGACAGGGAGCTACGAGCAGTACTTC. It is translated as CSVDLGTGSYEQYF.

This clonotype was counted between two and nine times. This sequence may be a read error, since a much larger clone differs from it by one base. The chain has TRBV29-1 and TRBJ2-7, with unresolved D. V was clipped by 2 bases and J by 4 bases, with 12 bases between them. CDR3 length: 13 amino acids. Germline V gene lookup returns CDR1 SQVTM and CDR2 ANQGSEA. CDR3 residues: CSVEIGAMYEQYF. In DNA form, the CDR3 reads TGCAGCGTTGAAATCGGAGCGATGTACGAGCAGTACTTC.

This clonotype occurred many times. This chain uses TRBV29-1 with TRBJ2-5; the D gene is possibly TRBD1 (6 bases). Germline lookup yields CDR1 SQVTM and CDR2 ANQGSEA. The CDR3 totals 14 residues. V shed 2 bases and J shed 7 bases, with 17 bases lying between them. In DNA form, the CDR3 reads TGCAGCGTTGAATTGACAGCCCTACAGGGGACCCAGTACTTC. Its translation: CSVELTALQGTQYF.

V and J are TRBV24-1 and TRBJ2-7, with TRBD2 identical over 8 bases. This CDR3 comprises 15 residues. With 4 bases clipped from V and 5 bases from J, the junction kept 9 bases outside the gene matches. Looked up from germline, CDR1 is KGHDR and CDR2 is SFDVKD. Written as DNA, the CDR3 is TGTGCCACCAGTGACCCTCTAGCGGGTGAGGACGAGCAGTACTTC. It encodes CATSDPLAGEDEQYF.

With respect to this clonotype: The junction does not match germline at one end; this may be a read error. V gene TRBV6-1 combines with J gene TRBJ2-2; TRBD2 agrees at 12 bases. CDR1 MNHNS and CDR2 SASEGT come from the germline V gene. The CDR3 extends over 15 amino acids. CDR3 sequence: CVSSKLAGGAGELFF. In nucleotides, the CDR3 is TGTGTCAGCAGTAAACTAGCGGGAGGTGCCGGGGAGCTGTTTTTT.

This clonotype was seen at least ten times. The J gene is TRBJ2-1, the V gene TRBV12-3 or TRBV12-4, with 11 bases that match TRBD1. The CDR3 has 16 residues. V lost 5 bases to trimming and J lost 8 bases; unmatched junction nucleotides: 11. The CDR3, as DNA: TGTGCCAGCAGTACTGGACAGGGGGCGCAGGAAGATGAGCAGTTCTTC. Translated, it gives CASSTGQGAQEDEQFF.

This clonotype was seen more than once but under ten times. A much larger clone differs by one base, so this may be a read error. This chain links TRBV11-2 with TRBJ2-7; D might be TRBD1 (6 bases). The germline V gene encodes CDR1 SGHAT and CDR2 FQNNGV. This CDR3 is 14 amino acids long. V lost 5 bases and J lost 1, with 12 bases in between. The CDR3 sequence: CASSANRASYEQYF. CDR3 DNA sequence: TGTGCCAGCAGCGCAAACAGGGCATCCTACGAGCAGTACTTC.

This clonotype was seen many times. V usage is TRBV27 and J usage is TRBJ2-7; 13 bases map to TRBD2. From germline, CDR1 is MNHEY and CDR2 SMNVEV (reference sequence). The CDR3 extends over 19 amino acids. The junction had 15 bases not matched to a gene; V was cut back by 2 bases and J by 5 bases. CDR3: CASSLSGTSGNYPLHEQYF. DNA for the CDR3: TGTGCCAGCAGTTTAAGTGGGACTAGCGGGAATTATCCCCTCCACGAGCAGTACTTC.

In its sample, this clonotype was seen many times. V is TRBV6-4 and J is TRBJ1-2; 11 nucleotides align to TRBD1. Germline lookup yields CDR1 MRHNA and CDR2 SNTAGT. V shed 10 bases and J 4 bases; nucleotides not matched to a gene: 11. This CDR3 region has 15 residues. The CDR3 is CANLGDRGSLYGYTF. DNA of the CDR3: TGTGCCAACTTAGGGGACAGGGGGTCCCTCTATGGCTACACCTTC.

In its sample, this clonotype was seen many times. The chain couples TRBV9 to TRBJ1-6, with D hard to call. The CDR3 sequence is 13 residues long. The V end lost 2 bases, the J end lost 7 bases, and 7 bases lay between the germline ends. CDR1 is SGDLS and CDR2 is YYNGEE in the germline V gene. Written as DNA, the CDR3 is TGTGCCAGCAGCGTGAAGGACAATTCACCCCTCCACTTT. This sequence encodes CASSVKDNSPLHF.

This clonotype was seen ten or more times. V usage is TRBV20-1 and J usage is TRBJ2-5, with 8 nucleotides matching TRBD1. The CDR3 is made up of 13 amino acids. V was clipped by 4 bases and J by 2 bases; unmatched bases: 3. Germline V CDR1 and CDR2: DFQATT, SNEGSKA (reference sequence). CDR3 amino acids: CSATRTGQETQYF. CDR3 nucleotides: TGCAGTGCTACACGGACAGGGCAAGAGACCCAGTACTTC.

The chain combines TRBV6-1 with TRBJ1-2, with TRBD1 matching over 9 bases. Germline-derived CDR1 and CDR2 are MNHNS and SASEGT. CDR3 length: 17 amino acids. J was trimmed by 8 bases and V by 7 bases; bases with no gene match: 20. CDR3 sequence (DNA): TGTGCCAGCAATCCTTGGGGACAGGGTGCCCTAGGAGTGGGCTACACCTTC. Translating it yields CASNPWGQGALGVGYTF.

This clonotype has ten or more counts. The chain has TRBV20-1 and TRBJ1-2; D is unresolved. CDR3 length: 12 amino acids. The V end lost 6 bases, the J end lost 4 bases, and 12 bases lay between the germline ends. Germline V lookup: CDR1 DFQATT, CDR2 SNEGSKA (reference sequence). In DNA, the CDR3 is TGCAGTGCCGACATTGGTAGCTATGGCTACACCTTC. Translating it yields CSADIGSYGYTF.

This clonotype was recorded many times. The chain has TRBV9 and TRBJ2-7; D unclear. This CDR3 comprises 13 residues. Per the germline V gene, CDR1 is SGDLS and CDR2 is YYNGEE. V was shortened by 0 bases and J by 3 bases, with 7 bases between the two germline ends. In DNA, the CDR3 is TGTGCCAGCAGCGTAGCCCCAGACTACGAGCAGTACTTC. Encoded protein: CASSVAPDYEQYF.

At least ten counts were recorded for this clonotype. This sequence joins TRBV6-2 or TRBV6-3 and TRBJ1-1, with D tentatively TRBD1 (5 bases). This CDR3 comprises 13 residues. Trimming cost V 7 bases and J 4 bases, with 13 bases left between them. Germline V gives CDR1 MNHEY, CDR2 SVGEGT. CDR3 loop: CASTREGTTEAFF. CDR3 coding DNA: TGTGCCAGCACCAGGGAGGGGACCACTGAAGCTTTCTTT.

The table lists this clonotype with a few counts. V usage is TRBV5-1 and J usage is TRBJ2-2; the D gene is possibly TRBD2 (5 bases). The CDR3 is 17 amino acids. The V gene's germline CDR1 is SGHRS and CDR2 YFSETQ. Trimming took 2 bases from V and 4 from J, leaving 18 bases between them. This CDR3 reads CASSLNRELWGTGELFF. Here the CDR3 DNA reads TGCGCCAGCAGCTTAAATCGGGAACTATGGGGCACCGGGGAGCTGTTTTTT.

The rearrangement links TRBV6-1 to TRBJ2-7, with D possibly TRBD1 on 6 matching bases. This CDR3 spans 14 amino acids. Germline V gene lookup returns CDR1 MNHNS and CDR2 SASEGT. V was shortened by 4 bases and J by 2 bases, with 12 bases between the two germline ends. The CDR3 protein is CASSATGQTYEQYF. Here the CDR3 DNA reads TGTGCCAGCAGTGCGACGGGACAAACCTACGAGCAGTACTTC.

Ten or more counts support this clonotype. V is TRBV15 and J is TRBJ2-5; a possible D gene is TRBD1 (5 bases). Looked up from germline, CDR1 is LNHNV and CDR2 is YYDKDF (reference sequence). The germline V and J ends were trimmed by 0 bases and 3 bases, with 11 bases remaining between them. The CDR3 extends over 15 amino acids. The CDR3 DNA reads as TGTGCCACCAGCAGAGATCCGGGCAGGGAAGAGACCCAGTACTTC. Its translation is CATSRDPGREETQYF.